Sequencing of this TCR beta chain was carried out in a study of cytomegalovirus exposure and HLA in healthy donors. Trimming at V came to 0 bases and at J to 5 bases, leaving 6 bases not matched to a gene. Germline-derived CDR1 and CDR2 are MRHNA and SNTAGT. The CDR3 spans 15 residues. Assay: immunoSEQ multiplex PCR; the TCRdb copy retains only in-frame clones and omits some. The data contain more than 70,000 clones, approximately 95% of them singletons. The sequenced material came from PBMCs. The rearrangement links TRBV6-4 to TRBJ2-5; TRBD2 matches 7 bases. The TCR originated in a man aged 18 to 35 in good health and CMV-seropositive. The CDR3 nucleotides are TGTGCCAGCAGTGACTCTATGGGGGGGATGGAGACCCAGTACTTC. Translated, it gives CASSDSMGGMETQYF.